Each of the 21 T cell receptor beta chains below was sequenced from the same sample in a study of CD8+CD57+ T cells in acquired aplastic anemia. An expansion of CD8+CD57+ cells by flow cytometry had been shown in patients chosen for sequencing. TCR beta VDJ and CDR3 were profiled, and genomic DNA was the template. Each CDR3 protein is one row after TCRdb ran MiXCR on the reads. Of around 150,000 distinct CDR3 sequences in the sample, around half were seen once. Material for sequencing was sorted CD4+, CD8+, or CD8+CD57+ T cells (not recorded which) from PBMCs. The origin of the receptors is a human donor with aplastic anemia.

V and J are TRBV2 and TRBJ2-7; no clear D. In germline, CDR1 is SNHLY, CDR2 FYNNEI. V lost 7 bases and J lost 0, with 13 bases in between. CDR3 length: 14 residues. The CDR3 DNA follows: TGTGCCAGCACCCAAGGAGCAGGCTCCTACGAGCAGTACTTC. Protein: CASTQGAGSYEQYF.

This clonotype has only a few counts. No conserved phenylalanine or tryptophan is present at the end of the CDR3, so a read error is the likely explanation. The V gene is TRBV13, the J gene TRBJ2-5, with D maybe TRBD2 (5 bases). Trimming left V 10 bases short and J 2 bases short, with 14 bases between. The CDR3 extends over 13 amino acids. The V gene's germline CDR1 is PRHDT and CDR2 FYEKMQ (reference sequence). The CDR3 DNA is TGTGCCACGCGGGCCCCCGGGCAAGAGACCCAGTACCTC. It encodes CATRAPGQETQYL.

The rearrangement joins TRBV3-1 to TRBJ2-7; TRBD1 might be the D (5 bases). Germline V gene data show CDR1 as LGHDT and CDR2 as YNNKEL (reference sequence). Trimming shortened V by 4 bases and J by 4 bases, and 14 bases separated the two germline ends. The CDR3 is made up of 14 amino acids. The CDR3 DNA is TGTGCCAGCAGCCCAGGGTCCTTTAGGTACGAGCAGTACTTC. This sequence encodes CASSPGSFRYEQYF.

The V gene is TRBV11-1, the J gene TRBJ2-6, with 7 bases identical to TRBD1. Germline lookup yields CDR1 SGHAT and CDR2 FQDESV (reference sequence). V trimming: 5 bases; J trimming: 0 bases; junction bases outside the gene matches: 13. This CDR3 is 19 amino acids long. CDR3 in DNA: TGTGCCAGCAGCATACCCCGGGACAGTATTGTCTCTGGGGCCAACGTCCTGACTTTC. Amino acids: CASSIPRDSIVSGANVLTF.

The chain has TRBV27 and TRBJ2-1; TRBD1 is a possible D gene (5 bases). V was pared by 2 bases and J by 0 bases, with 5 bases between. The CDR3 is made up of 14 amino acids. Germline CDR1 is MNHEY and CDR2 is SMNVEV (reference sequence). CDR3: CASSLDSSYNEQFF. CDR3 sequence (DNA): TGTGCCAGCAGTTTAGACAGCTCCTACAATGAGCAGTTCTTC.

The V call is TRBV7-8, the J call TRBJ2-1; D not certain. Trimming took 5 bases from V and 6 from J, leaving 11 bases between them. Germline assignment: CDR1 SGHVS and CDR2 FQNEAQ. The CDR3 runs to 13 residues. For the CDR3, the DNA is TGTGCCAGCAGCCAGACGACCCTCAATGAGCAGTTCTTC. This gives the protein CASSQTTLNEQFF.

This clonotype was seen ten or more times. V gene TRBV11-2 combines with J gene TRBJ2-7; D may be TRBD2 (5 bases). V was pared by 4 bases and J by 2 bases, with 30 bases between. The CDR3 is 20 residues long. Germline loops: CDR1 SGHAT, CDR2 FQNNGV. The CDR3 is CASSSSLVVLMGRGTYEQYF. Here the CDR3 DNA reads TGTGCCAGCAGCTCTAGCTTGGTAGTTCTAATGGGTCGGGGAACCTACGAGCAGTACTTC.

Details on this clonotype: Here the CDR3 omits its conserved ending phenylalanine or tryptophan, so a read error is the likely source. The chain employs TRBV5-1 and TRBJ1-6; TRBD1 agrees at 10 bases. CDR1 is SGHRS, CDR2 YFSETQ, per germline. This CDR3 is 17 amino acids long. Trimming at V came to 2 bases and at J to 7 bases, leaving 9 bases not matched to a gene. CDR3 loop: CASSFLVGQGGNSPLHS. DNA of the CDR3: TGCGCCAGCAGCTTCCTGGTAGGACAGGGGGGGAATTCACCCCTCCACTCT.

This chain uses TRBV5-8 with TRBJ1-5; D possibly corresponds to TRBD1 (5 bases). The CDR3 has 13 residues. Germline CDR1 is SGHTS and CDR2 is YDEGEE. Trimming removed 5 bases at V and 4 bases at J, with 10 bases between. CDR3: CASRTAGNQPQHF. CDR3 DNA sequence: TGTGCCAGCAGGACTGCAGGGAATCAGCCCCAGCATTTT.

This clonotype was counted a few times. The gene calls are TRBV10-3 and TRBJ2-7; no definite D call. Germline CDR1 is ENHRY and CDR2 is SYGVKD. The CDR3 has 14 residues. V was shortened by 3 bases and J by 2 bases, with 11 bases between the two germline ends. As DNA, the CDR3 is TGTGCCATCAGTGATATAAAGCCAACCTACGAGCAGTACTTC. This sequence encodes CAISDIKPTYEQYF.

This clonotype was detected a few times. The CDR3 sequence: CASSEPGQGAPEQFF. The CDR3 DNA follows: TGTGCCAGCAGCGAACCGGGACAGGGGGCGCCTGAGCAGTTCTTC. This chain uses TRBV3-1 with TRBJ2-1, with TRBD1 identical over 12 bases. The CDR3 is made up of 15 amino acids. Losses at the gene ends were 5 bases for V and 9 bases for J; bases not matched to a gene: 8. Germline V CDR1 and CDR2: LGHDT, YNNKEL (reference sequence).

Note on this clonotype: A read error is possible here, since a much larger clone lies one base away. Given the absence of the conserved phenylalanine or tryptophan at the CDR3 end, a read error is likely. V gene TRBV11-3 combines with J gene TRBJ1-2; TRBD1 matches 7 bases. The germline V gene has CDR1 SGHNT and CDR2 YENEEA. The CDR3 runs 13 residues. The V and J ends lost 5 bases and 6 bases, in that order; junction bases with no gene match: 6. In DNA form, the CDR3 reads TGTGCCAGCAGCCCTAGGGGGCCTAATGGCTACACCTCC. It codes for CASSPRGPNGYTS.

This clonotype appeared many times. The chain combines TRBV7-2 with TRBJ1-1; D is unresolved. V gave up 1 base and J gave up 1 base, with 4 bases separating them. Per the germline V gene, CDR1 is SGHTA and CDR2 is FQGNSA. CDR3 size: 13 residues. CDR3 residues: CASSLERNTEAFF. The CDR3 DNA sequence: TGTGCCAGCAGCTTAGAAAGGAACACTGAAGCTTTCTTT.

V usage is TRBV10-2 and J usage is TRBJ2-3; TRBD2 aligns across 9 bases. The germline V gene has CDR1 WSHSY and CDR2 SAAADI. V lost 5 bases and J lost 5; bases outside the gene matches: 8. The CDR3 spans 15 residues. This CDR3 reads CASSLTSGQRDTQYF. CDR3 coding DNA: TGCGCCAGCAGTCTAACTAGCGGGCAAAGAGATACGCAGTATTTT.

V and J are TRBV19 and TRBJ1-1, with 9 positions matching TRBD1. Losses at the gene ends were 8 bases for V and 4 bases for J; bases not matched to a gene: 8. CDR3 length: 14 amino acids. Germline CDR1 and CDR2: LNHDA and SQIVND (reference sequence). CDR3 coding DNA: TGTGCCAGTCACAGGGGGCGCGGGGGCACTGAAGCTTTCTTT. The encoded protein is CASHRGRGGTEAFF.

The chain employs TRBV4-3 and TRBJ2-7; no clear D. CDR1 LGHNA and CDR2 YSLEER come from the germline V gene. V was shortened by 5 bases and J by 3 bases, with 20 bases between the two germline ends. This CDR3 spans 16 amino acids. The CDR3 protein is CASSLIAGQRDYEQYF. In nucleotides, the CDR3 is TGCGCCAGCAGCTTAATAGCAGGCCAGAGAGACTACGAGCAGTACTTC.

The chain links TRBV20-1 to TRBJ2-2, with 12 bases aligning to TRBD1. V lost 5 bases to trimming and J lost 7 bases; unmatched junction nucleotides: 8. The CDR3 has 15 amino acids. The germline CDR1 and CDR2 sequences are DFQATT and SNEGSKA (reference sequence). The CDR3: CSASGDRGRYGELFF. Written as DNA, the CDR3 is TGCAGTGCTTCCGGGGACAGGGGGCGTTACGGGGAGCTGTTTTTT.

This clonotype turned up a few times. The chain recombines TRBV5-4 with TRBJ1-1, with D perhaps TRBD1 (5 bases). The V end lost 7 bases, the J end lost 6 bases, and 16 bases lay between the germline ends. Germline values: CDR1 SGHNT, CDR2 YYREEE (reference sequence). This CDR3 has 13 residues. DNA of the CDR3: TGTGCCAGCCGGGGGGGGTTGGCCCCTGAAGCTTTCTTT. Encoded protein: CASRGGLAPEAFF.

V and J are TRBV7-2 and TRBJ2-3; 10 nucleotides match TRBD2. J gave up 6 bases and V 1 base, and 7 bases lay outside the gene matches. This CDR3 spans 16 amino acids. Looked up from germline, CDR1 is SGHTA and CDR2 is FQGNSA. CDR3 sequence: CASSLGLAGVMDTQYF. For the CDR3, the DNA is TGTGCCAGCAGCTTAGGGCTAGCGGGAGTGATGGATACGCAGTATTTT. The variable domain in full, completed from reference TRBV7-2 and TRBJ2-3, reads GAGVSQSPSNKVTEKGKDVELRCDPISGHTALYWYRQSLGQGLEFLIYFQGNSAPDKSGLPSDRFSAERTGGSVSTLTIQRTQQEDSAVYLCASSLGLAGVMDTQYFGPGTRLTVL.

This rearrangement joins TRBV20-1 to TRBJ2-7; D possibly corresponds to TRBD1 (6 bases). The CDR3 loop spans 15 amino acids. V lost 5 bases to trimming and J lost 0 bases, with 17 bases between them. Germline CDR1 reads DFQATT; CDR2 reads SNEGSKA (reference sequence). The CDR3 protein is CSAARQDQSSYEQYF. The CDR3 bases are TGCAGTGCTGCCCGACAGGATCAGAGCTCCTACGAGCAGTACTTC.

The chain couples TRBV2 to TRBJ2-7, with 7 positions matching TRBD2. J lost 1 base, V lost 8 bases, and 5 bases had no gene match. This CDR3 is 13 amino acids long. Germline V gives CDR1 SNHLY, CDR2 FYNNEI. CDR3 in amino acids: CASGGVGSYEQYF. CDR3 DNA sequence: TGTGCCAGCGGGGGGGTTGGGTCCTACGAGCAGTACTTC.